Sequencing of this T cell receptor (delta chain) was carried out in a study of gamma-delta T cells after stem cell transplantation. The CDR3 runs 16 residues. Germline V gene sequence: CDR1 GEAIGNYY, CDR2 EKD. TCRdb repeated clone calling on the RT-PCR reads with CATT. The sample has some 2,100 delta-chain clones; 1.9% are singletons. This clone is labeled as large. Sequence at one end of the junction differs from germline and may be a read error. Other DNA sequences in this specimen translate into the identical CDR3. The gene calls are TRDV2 and TRDJ1; D ambiguous. The receptor's source is a human donor. It is not recorded whose cells these are; they may come from a transplant donor. The sequenced sample consisted of gamma-delta T cells. The CDR3 nucleotides are TGTGCCTGTGACACCGCGGGGTTTAAGACCACCGACAAACTCATCTTT. This gives the protein CACDTAGFKTTDKLIF.